Listed here is a single T cell receptor beta chain. V lost 1 base, J lost 5 bases, and 6 bases stayed unmatched. Germline V gene data show CDR1 as MGHRA and CDR2 as YSYEKL. CDR3 length: 17 residues. The data were taken from a study of TIL therapy for anti-PD-1-resistant metastatic lung cancer. Regarding time point: pre-treatment sample, taken before nivolumab and TIL therapy. The immunoSEQ assay was v3. Using immunoSEQ multiplex PCR, the repertoire was profiled, and TCRdb retains in-frame clones only, with some absent. The sample carries approximately 60,000 clones, around 70% recorded once. The TCR originated in a person between 25 and 80 years old with non-small cell lung cancer. V usage is TRBV4-1 and J usage is TRBJ2-1; 12 bases fit TRBD2. The sample here was blood, taken at baseline. The CDR3 nucleotides are TGCGCCAGCAGCCAAGGTCCACTAGCGGGAGGTCACAATGAGCAGTTCTTC. It translates to CASSQGPLAGGHNEQFF.